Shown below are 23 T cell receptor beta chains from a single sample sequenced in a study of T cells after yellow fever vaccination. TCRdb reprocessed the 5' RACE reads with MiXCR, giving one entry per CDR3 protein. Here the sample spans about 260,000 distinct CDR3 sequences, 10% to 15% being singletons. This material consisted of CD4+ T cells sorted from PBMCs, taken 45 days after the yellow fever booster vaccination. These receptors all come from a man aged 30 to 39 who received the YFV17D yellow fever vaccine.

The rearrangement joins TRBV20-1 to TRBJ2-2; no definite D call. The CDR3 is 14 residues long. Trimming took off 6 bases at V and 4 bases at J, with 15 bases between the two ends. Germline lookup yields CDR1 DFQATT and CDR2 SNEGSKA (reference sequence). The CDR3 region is CSAGRSPGTGELFF. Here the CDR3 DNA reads TGCAGTGCCGGCCGCAGCCCGGGCACCGGGGAGCTGTTTTTT.

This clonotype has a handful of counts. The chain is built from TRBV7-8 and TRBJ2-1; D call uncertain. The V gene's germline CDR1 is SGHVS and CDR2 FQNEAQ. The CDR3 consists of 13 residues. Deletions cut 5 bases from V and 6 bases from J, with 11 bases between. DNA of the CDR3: TGTGCCAGCAGCCACCGAATGTTCAATGAGCAGTTCTTC. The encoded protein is CASSHRMFNEQFF.

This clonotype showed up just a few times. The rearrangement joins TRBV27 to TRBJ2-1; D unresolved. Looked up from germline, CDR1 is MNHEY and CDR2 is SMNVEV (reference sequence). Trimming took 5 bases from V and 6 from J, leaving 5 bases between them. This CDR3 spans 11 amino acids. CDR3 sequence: CASSRANEQFF. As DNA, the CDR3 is TGTGCCAGCAGTCGCGCCAATGAGCAGTTCTTC.

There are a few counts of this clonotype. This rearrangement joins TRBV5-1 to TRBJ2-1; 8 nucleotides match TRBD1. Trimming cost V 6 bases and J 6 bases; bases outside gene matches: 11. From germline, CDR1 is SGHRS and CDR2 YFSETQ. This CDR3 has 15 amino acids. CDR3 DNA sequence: TGCGCCAGCACCTACCAGAGACAGGGGAGCAATGAGCAGTTCTTC. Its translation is CASTYQRQGSNEQFF.

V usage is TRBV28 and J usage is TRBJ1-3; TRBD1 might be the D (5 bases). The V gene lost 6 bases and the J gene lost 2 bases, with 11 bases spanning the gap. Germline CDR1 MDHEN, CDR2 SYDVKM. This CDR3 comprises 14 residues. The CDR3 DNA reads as TGTGCCAGCAGCCTCGGGACCGCTGGAAACACCATATATTTT. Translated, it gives CASSLGTAGNTIYF. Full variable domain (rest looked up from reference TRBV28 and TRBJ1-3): DVKVTQSSRYLVKRTGEKVFLECVQDMDHENMFWYRQDPGLGLRLIYFSYDVKMKEKGDIPEGYSVSREKKERFSLILESASTNQTSMYLCASSLGTAGNTIYFGEGSWLTVV.

CDR3 sequence: CASSSNSGTKSGANVLTF. CDR3 DNA sequence: TGTGCCAGCAGCTCCAACTCCGGGACCAAATCTGGGGCCAACGTCCTGACTTTC. The gene calls are TRBV11-1 and TRBJ2-6; possibly TRBD1 or TRBD2 for D (5 bases each). The germline V gene has CDR1 SGHAT and CDR2 FQDESV (reference sequence). V lost 4 bases to trimming and J lost 1 base, with 17 bases between them. The CDR3 has 18 amino acids.

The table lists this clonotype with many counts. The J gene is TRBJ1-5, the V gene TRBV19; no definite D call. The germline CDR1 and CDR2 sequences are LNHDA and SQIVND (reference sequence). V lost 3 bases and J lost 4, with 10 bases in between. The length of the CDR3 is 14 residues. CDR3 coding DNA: TGTGCCAGTAGTATTATGGGCAGTAATCAGCCCCAGCATTTT. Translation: CASSIMGSNQPQHF.

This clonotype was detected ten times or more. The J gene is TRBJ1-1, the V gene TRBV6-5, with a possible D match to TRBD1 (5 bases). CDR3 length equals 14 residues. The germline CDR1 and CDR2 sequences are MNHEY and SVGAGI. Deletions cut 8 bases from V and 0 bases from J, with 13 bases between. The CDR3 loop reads CASGPGPMNTEAFF. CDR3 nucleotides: TGTGCCAGCGGCCCGGGACCGATGAACACTGAAGCTTTCTTT.

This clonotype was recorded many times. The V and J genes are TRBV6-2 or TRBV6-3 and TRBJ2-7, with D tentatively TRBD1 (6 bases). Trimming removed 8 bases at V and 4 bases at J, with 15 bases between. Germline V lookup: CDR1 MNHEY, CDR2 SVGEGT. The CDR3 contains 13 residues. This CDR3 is CASAGTPLYEQYF. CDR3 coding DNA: TGTGCCAGCGCCGGGACACCTTTATACGAGCAGTACTTC.

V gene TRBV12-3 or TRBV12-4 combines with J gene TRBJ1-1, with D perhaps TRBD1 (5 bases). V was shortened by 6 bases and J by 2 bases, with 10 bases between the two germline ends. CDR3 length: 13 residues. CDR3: CASSFRANTEAFF. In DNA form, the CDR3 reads TGTGCCAGCAGCTTCAGGGCAAACACTGAAGCTTTCTTT.

CDR3 sequence reads: CASSQQGPISGNTIYF. The CDR3, as DNA: TGTGCCAGCAGCCAACAGGGTCCTATCTCTGGAAACACCATATATTTT. The chain couples TRBV14 to TRBJ1-3, with D possibly being TRBD1 (5 bases). Germline V CDR1 and CDR2: SGHDN, FVKESK. This CDR3 comprises 16 residues. Trimming cost V 2 bases and J 0 bases, with 11 bases left between them.

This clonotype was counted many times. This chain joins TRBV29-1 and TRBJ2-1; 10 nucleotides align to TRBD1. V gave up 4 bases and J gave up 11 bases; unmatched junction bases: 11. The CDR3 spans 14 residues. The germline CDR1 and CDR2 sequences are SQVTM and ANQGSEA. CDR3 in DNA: TGCAGCGTTGGAGGGACAGGGGCCCGAGGGAAGCAGTTCTTC. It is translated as CSVGGTGARGKQFF.

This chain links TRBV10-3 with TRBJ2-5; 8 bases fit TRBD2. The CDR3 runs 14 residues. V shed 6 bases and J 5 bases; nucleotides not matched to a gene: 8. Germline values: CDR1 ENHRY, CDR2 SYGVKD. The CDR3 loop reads CAIRVTAGVETQYF. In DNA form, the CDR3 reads TGTGCCATCAGAGTTACAGCGGGAGTGGAGACCCAGTACTTC.

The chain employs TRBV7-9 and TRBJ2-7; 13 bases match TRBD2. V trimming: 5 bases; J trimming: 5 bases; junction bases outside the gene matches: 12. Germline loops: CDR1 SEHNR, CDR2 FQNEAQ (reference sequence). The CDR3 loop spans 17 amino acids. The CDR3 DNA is TGTGCCAGCAGCGCCAGCTTACTAGCGGGAGGGCTTCACGAGCAGTACTTC. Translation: CASSASLLAGGLHEQYF.

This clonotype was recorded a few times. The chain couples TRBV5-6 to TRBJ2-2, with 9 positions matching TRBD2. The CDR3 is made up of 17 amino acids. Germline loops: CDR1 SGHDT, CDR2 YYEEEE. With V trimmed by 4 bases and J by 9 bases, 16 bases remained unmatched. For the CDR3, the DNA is TGTGCCAGCAGCCCCCATCGGGGCGGGAGGGGTCCCAGGGAGCTGTTTTTT. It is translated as CASSPHRGGRGPRELFF.

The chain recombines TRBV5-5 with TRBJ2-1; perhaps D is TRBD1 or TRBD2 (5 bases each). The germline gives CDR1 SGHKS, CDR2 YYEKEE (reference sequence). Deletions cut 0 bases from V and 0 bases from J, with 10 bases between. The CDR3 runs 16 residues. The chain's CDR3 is CASSLVGTSSYNEQFF. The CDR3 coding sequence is TGTGCCAGCAGCTTGGTGGGGACGAGCTCCTACAATGAGCAGTTCTTC. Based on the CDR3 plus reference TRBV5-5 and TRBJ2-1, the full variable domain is DAGVTQSPTHLIKTRGQQVTLRCSPISGHKSVSWYQQVLGQGPQFIFQYYEKEERGRGNFPDRFSARQFPNYSSELNVNALLLGDSALYLCASSLVGTSSYNEQFFGPGTRLTVL.

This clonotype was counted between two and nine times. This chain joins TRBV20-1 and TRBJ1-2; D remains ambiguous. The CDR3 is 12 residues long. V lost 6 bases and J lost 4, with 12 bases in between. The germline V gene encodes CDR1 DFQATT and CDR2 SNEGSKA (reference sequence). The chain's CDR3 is CSAGQDSYGYTF. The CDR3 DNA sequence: TGCAGTGCAGGCCAGGATAGCTATGGCTACACCTTC.

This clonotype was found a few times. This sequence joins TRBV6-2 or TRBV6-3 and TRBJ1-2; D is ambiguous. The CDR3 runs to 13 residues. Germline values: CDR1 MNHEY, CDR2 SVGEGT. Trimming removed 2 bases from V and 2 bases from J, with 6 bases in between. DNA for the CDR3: TGTGCCAGCAGTTACAAGAAGAACTATGGCTACACCTTC. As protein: CASSYKKNYGYTF.

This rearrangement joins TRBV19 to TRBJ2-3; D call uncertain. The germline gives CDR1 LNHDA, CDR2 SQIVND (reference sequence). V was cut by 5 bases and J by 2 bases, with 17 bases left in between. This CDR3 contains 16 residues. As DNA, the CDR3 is TGTGCCAGTAGTCCCGCTGGCGCTTCTTACACAGATACGCAGTATTTT. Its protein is CASSPAGASYTDTQYF.

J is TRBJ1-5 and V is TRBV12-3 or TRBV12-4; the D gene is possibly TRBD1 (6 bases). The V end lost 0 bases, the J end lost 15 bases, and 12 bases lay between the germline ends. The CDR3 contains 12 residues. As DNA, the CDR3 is TGTGCCAGCAGTTTAGCGGGGGCCGACAGGCATTTT. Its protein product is CASSLAGADRHF.

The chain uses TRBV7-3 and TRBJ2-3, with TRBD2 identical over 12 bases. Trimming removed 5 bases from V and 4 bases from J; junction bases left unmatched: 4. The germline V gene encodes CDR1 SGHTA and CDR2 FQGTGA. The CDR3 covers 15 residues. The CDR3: CASSPLAGGPDTQYF. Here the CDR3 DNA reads TGTGCCAGCAGCCCACTAGCGGGAGGCCCAGATACGCAGTATTTT.

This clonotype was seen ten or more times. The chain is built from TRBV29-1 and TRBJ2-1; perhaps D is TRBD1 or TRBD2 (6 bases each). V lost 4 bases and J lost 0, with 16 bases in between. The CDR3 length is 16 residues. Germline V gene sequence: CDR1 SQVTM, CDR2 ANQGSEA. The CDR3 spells CSVVGGGSSSYNEQFF. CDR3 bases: TGCAGCGTTGTAGGGGGAGGATCTAGCTCCTACAATGAGCAGTTCTTC.

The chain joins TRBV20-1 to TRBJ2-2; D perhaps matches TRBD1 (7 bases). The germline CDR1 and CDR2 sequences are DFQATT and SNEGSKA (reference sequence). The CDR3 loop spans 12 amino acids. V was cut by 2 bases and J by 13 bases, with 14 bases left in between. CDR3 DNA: TGCAGTGCTAGATCCCAGGGGGGAGGGCTGTTTTTT. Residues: CSARSQGGGLFF.